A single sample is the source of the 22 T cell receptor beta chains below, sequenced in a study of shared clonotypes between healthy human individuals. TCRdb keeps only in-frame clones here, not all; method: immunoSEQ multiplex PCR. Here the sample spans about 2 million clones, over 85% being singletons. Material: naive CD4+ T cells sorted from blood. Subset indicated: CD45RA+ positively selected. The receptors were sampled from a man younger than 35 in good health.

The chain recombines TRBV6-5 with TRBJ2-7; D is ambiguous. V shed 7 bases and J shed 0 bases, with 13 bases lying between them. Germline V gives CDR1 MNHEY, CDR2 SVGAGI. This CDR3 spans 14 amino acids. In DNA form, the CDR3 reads TGTGCCAGCAACCCACAGAGACTCTCCTACGAGCAGTACTTC. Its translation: CASNPQRLSYEQYF.

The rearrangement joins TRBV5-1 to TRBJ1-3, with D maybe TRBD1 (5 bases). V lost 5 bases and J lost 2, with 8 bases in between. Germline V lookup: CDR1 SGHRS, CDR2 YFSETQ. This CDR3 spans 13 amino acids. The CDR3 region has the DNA TGCGCCAGCAGAGCAGGGCCTGGAAACACCATATATTTT. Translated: CASRAGPGNTIYF.

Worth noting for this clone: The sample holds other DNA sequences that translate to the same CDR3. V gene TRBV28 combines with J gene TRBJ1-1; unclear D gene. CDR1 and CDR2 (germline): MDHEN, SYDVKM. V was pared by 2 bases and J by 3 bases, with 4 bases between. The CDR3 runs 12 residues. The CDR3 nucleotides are TGTGCCAGCAGTTTAACTTACACTGAAGCTTTCTTT. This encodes CASSLTYTEAFF.

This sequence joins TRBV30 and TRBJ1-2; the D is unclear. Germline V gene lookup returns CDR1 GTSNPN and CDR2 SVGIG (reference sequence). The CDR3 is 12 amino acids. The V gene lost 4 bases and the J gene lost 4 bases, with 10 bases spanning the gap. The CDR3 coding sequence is TGTGCCTGGACGGATTGGACCTATGGCTACACCTTC. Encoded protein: CAWTDWTYGYTF.

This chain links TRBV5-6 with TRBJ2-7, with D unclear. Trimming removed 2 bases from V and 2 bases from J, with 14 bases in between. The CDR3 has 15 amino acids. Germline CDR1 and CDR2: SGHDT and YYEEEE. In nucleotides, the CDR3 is TGTGCCAGCAGCTTCGGCGGAGTTCCCCCCTACGAGCAGTACTTC. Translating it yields CASSFGGVPPYEQYF.

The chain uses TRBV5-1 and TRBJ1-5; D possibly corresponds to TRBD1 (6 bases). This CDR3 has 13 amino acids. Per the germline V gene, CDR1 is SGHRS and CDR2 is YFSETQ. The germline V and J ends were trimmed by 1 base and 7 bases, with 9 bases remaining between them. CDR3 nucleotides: TGCGCCAGCAGCTTGTCAGGGGAACAGCCCCAGCATTTT. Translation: CASSLSGEQPQHF. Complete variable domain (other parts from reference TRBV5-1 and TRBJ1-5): KAGVTQTPRYLIKTRGQQVTLSCSPISGHRSVSWYQQTPGQGLQFLFEYFSETQRNKGNFPGRFSGRQFSNSRSEMNVSTLELGDSALYLCASSLSGEQPQHFGDGTRLSIL.

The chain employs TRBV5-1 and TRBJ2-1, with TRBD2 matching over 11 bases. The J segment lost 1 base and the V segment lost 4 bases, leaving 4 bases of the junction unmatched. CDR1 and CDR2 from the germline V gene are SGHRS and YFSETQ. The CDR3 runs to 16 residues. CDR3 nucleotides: TGCGCCAGCAGCCTACTAGCGGGAGTGTCCTACAATGAGCAGTTCTTC. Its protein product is CASSLLAGVSYNEQFF.

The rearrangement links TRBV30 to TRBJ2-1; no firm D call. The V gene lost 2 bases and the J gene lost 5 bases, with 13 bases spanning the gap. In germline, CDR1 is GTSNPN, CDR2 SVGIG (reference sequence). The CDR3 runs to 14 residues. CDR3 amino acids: CAWSLTPLNNEQFF. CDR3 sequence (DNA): TGTGCCTGGAGTTTAACCCCCCTAAACAATGAGCAGTTCTTC. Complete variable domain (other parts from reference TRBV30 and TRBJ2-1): SQTIHQWPATLVQPVGSPLSLECTVEGTSNPNLYWYRQAAGRGLQLLFYSVGIGQISSEVPQNLSASRPQDRQFILSSKKLLLSDSGFYLCAWSLTPLNNEQFFGPGTRLTVL.

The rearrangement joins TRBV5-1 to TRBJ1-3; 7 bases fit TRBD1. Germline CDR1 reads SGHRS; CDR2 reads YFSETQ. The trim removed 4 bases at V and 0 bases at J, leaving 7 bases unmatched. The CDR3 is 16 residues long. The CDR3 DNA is TGCGCCAGCAGCCCCCAGGGGGTAAACTCTGGAAACACCATATATTTT. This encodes CASSPQGVNSGNTIYF.

The CDR3 coding sequence is TGTGCCAGCTGGGGGGGCTTAGGTGGTGAGCAGTTCTTC. Its protein product is CASWGGLGGEQFF. The chain is built from TRBV28 and TRBJ2-1, with a possible D match to TRBD2 (7 bases). CDR1 and CDR2 (germline): MDHEN, SYDVKM. The CDR3 length is 13 residues. Trimming left V 8 bases short and J 9 bases short, with 17 bases between.

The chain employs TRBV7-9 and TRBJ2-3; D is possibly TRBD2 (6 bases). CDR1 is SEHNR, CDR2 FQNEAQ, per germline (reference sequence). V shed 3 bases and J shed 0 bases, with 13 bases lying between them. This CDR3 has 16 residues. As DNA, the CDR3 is TGTGCCAGCAGCTTTTCGCTAGCGCAAAGCACAGATACGCAGTATTTT. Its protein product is CASSFSLAQSTDTQYF.

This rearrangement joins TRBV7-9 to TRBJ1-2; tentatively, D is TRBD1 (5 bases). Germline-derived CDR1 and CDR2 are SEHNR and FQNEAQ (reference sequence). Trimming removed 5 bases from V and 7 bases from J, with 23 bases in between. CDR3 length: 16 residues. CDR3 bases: TGTGCCAGCAGCATACTGGCCCCTAGGGGTGTTGGTGGCTACACCTTC. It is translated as CASSILAPRGVGGYTF.

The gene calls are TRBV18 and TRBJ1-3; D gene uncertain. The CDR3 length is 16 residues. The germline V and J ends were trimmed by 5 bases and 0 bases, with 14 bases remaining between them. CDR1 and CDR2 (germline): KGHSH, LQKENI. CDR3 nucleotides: TGTGCCAGCTCATCTGGAACAGCAAACTCTGGAAACACCATATATTTT. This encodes CASSSGTANSGNTIYF.

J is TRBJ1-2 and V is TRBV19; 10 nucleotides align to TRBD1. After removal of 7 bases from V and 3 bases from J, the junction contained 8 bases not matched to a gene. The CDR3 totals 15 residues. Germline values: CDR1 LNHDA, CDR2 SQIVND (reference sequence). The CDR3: CASNRDRGSDYGYTF. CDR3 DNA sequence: TGTGCCAGTAATAGGGACAGGGGATCTGACTATGGCTACACCTTC.

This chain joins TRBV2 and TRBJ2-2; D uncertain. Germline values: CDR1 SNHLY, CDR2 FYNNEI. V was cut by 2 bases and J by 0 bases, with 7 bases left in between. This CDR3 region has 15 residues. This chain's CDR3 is CASSEWGPNTGELFF. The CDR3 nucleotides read TGTGCCAGCAGTGAATGGGGTCCGAACACCGGGGAGCTGTTTTTT.

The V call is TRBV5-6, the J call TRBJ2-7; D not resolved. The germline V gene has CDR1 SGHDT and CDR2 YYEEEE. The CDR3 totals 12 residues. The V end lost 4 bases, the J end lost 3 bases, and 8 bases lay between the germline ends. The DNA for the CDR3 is TGTGCCAGCAGCGACCACCGCTACGAGCAGTACTTC. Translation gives CASSDHRYEQYF.

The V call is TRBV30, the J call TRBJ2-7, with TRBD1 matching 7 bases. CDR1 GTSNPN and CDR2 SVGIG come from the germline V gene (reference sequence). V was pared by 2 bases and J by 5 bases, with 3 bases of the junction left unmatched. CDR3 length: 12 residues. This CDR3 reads CAWSRTGNEQYF. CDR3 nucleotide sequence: TGTGCCTGGAGTCGGACAGGCAACGAGCAGTACTTC.

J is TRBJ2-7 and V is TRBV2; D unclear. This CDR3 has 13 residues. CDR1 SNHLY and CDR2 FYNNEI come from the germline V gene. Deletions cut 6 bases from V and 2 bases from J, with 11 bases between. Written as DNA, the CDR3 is TGTGCCAGCAGAACGTCCAGTACCTACGAGCAGTACTTC. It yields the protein CASRTSSTYEQYF. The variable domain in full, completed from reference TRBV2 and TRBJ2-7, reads EPEVTQTPSHQVTQMGQEVILRCVPISNHLYFYWYRQILGQKVEFLVSFYNNEISEKSEIFDDQFSVERPDGSNFTLKIRSTKLEDSAMYFCASRTSSTYEQYFGPGTRLTVT.

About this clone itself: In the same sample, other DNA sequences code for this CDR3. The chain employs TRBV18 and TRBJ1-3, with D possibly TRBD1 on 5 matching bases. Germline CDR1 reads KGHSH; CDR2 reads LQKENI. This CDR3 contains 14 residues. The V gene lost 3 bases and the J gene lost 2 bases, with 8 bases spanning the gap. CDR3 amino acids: CASSPDRAGNTIYF. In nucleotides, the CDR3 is TGTGCCAGCTCACCCGACAGAGCTGGAAACACCATATATTTT.

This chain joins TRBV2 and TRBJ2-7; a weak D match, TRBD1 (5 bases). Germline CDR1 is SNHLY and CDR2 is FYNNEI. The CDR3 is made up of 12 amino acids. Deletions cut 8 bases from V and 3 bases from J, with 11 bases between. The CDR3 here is CASHRWGYEQYF. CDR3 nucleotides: TGTGCCAGCCACAGGTGGGGCTACGAGCAGTACTTC.

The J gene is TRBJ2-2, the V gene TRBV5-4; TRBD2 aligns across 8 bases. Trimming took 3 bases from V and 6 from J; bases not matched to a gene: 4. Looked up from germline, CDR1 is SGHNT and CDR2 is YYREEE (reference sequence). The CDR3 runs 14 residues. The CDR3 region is CASSSGLASGELFF. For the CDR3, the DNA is TGTGCCAGCAGCTCCGGACTAGCTTCCGGGGAGCTGTTTTTT.

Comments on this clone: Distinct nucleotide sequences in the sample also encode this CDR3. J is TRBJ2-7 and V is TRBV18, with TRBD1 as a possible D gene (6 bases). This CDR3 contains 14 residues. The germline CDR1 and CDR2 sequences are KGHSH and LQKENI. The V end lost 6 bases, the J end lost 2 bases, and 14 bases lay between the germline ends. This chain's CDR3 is CASSQGRDTYEQYF. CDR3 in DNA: TGTGCCAGCTCGCAAGGCCGGGACACCTACGAGCAGTACTTC.